This TCR beta chain is drawn from a study of cytomegalovirus exposure and HLA in healthy donors listed by TCRdb under 2017. Concerning the study at large: In an earlier analysis of around 540 of the donors, 276 Gb of sequence data and 90 million to 130 million unique TCR beta sequences from about 179 million T cells were reported. About 280 gigabases of sequencing data and 70 million to 100 million unique TCR sequences made up an early release that covered 500 to 650 HLA-typed donors. Of the 300 to 400 genotyped donors, roughly 80% fell in the genetic ancestry cluster associated with self-reported Caucasian donors. The study was designed to test whether signatures of past pathogen exposure could be identified by cataloging public T cell receptors. The study used immunosequencing to profile the T cell repertoires of hundreds of subjects and linked those repertoires to cytomegalovirus serostatus. Along with the approximately 650-subject first cohort, a separate validation cohort of 120 different subjects was used. To predict cytomegalovirus infection status, the study combined high-throughput TCR immunosequencing, statistical association of individual TCRs with disease status, and machine learning. In a later analysis, previously published TCR beta repertoires from several hundred donors were re-analyzed and high-resolution HLA genotyping was added so that TCR occurrence patterns could be studied. In the later analysis, no new phenotypic data were used to find candidate immune exposures; instead, reliance was placed on TCR beta sequences and their occurrence across donors. In an earlier analysis of roughly 580 of the donors, high-throughput TCR beta sequencing was used to judge whether each TCR beta V gene segment behaved as functional or pseudogenic. Donor age, sex, ethnicity and CMV serostatus were collected together with the repertoire data. A later genetic analysis used genome-wide SNP genotypes for about three fifths of the 666 donors, treating that subset as a discovery cohort. All discovery cohort repertoires had been generated using a single sequencing platform. HLA typing covered class I and class II loci at four-digit resolution. Typing coverage differed by locus: A, B, C, DRB1 and DQB1 were typed in about 620-630 donors, DQA1 in about 500, DPA1 in approximately 600, and DPB1 in 472. Five DR-DQ haplotypes were treated as single units for association and clustering because of strong linkage in the cohort. Among 300 to 450 genotyped donors of the cohort, an average of approximately 250,000 unique TCR beta nucleotide sequences were sequenced per donor, roughly a sixth of them non-productive. Beyond this particular receptor, the publication reports: Compared with the 666-donor mean, donors in an Asian-associated ancestry cluster had fewer N-insertions in productive TCRs, according to a later genetic analysis. When HLA alleles, especially DR and DQ, strongly co-occurred, attributing TCR associations to individual alleles was difficult. Cytomegalovirus status was reported to be diagnosed by the classifier with high specificity and sensitivity in both the original and validation cohorts. In a later analysis, most CMV-associated TCR beta chains were found to appear HLA-restricted, with HLA associations seemingly driven largely by CMV exposure. Some 16 rarely observed V segments, including chromosome 9 orphons, were excluded from the earlier analysis of about 600 of the donors because counts were too low. Specific HLA alleles were associated with around 18,000 TCR beta sequences at a false discovery rate of 0.05 in a later analysis. The authors suggested that the approach could potentially be generalized to other disease states and immunological phenotypes. In a later analysis, HLA-associated TCR beta chains showed more clonal expansion and lower generation probabilities than non-associated chains that were equally common. Because the 87-base-pair reads could not distinguish some IMGT-functional V segments, including TRBV6-2 and TRBV6-3, those segments were excluded. According to a later analysis, parvovirus B19, influenza, CMV and Epstein-Barr virus appeared linked to several top co-occurrence clusters. Presence/absence analyses assumed roughly uniform sequencing depth across donors, an assumption that may not hold. Correlated functional status among segregating V segments might reflect linkage disequilibrium, but an unknown experimental factor could not be ruled out. A further reported finding was that TCR beta sequences accurately predicted the HLA-A and HLA-B alleles for most subjects in the first cohort. A cluster of highly shared sequence variants was judged likely to represent a technical artifact of the sequencing pipeline. Because HLA typing was unavailable for some donors at each locus, only the typed subset was used in association tests. An association between a missense DCLRE1C variant and V-gene and J-gene trimming of TCR beta chains was found in a later genetic analysis and replicated in an independent cohort. In vitro tests confirmed that a few of the cytomegalovirus-associated TCR beta chains recognize cytomegalovirus antigens. In an earlier analysis of about 540 of the donors, most TCR beta V segments were observed in productive rearrangements about 87% or about 30% of the time, broadly matching IMGT annotations. In a later analysis, the rate of TCR association differed among HLA loci, with DRB1 alleles having the most associated TCRs and HLA-C alleles having the fewest. The study listed 150 to 200 TCR beta chains as associated with cytomegalovirus. The only immune exposure information available for the cohort was CMV serostatus. Most TCR sequences were seen in very few donors, while some public TCRs were found in many individuals. In this cohort, only TCR beta chains were sequenced, and detectable features were limited by the absence of alpha or paired-chain data.

The cohort comprised 670 or so healthy bone marrow donors. Cohort members were all nominally healthy when sampled, although unrecorded immune exposures were likely present. The donor was CMV seronegative and was included in the group of 352 seronegative cohort members. Every donor gave a peripheral blood sample, and the peripheral blood mononuclear cells from that sample were used for TCR beta sequencing. The Qiagen DNeasy Blood Extraction Kit was used to extract genomic DNA from the blood cell samples. Preparation of the library involved the immunoSEQ multiplex PCR assay. The multiplex PCR relied on a mix of 60 forward primers for TCR Vbeta segments and 13 reverse primers for TCR Jbeta segments. A multiplex PCR assay on genomic DNA amplified the CDR3 region of rearranged TCR beta genes. Amplified TCR beta libraries were sequenced as 87-base-pair reads on the Illumina HiSeq System. Processing in the source paper ran as follows. In a later analysis, around 80 million unique TCR beta chains were counted across the 650 to 750 repertoires, and around 10 million of these chains were shared by at least two donors. Raw reads were error-corrected and collapsed into unique sequences with a nearest-neighbor algorithm that merged closely related sequences to remove PCR and sequencing errors. Alignment of CDR3 sequences to IMGT reference sequences was used to assign V, D and J gene segments. Each retained sequence needed at least a six-nucleotide match to both a V gene segment and a J gene segment. A rearrangement was called productive if the CDR3 had no stop codons and remained in frame with V and J, and every other rearrangement was called non-productive. Following IMGT convention, CDR3 was defined as the stretch from the second conserved V-encoded cysteine up to the conserved J-encoded phenylalanine. The earlier analysis of around 640 of the donors excluded sequences that lacked an unambiguous match to a single V gene segment. An earlier analysis of fewer than 750 of the donors classified V segments as functional when productive rearrangements were above 56.7% and as segregating when the standard deviation between donors was above 5%. A statistical classification framework was developed to diagnose cytomegalovirus status using the catalog of TCR beta chain sequences. In a later analysis, V and J genes were assigned by comparing TCR nucleotide sequences against IMGT/GENE-DB human TR gene sequences. In a later analysis, CDR3 sequences and most-parsimonious VDJ recombination scenarios were assigned using the TCRdist pipeline. A later analysis defined each TCR beta chain by its CDR3 amino acid sequence plus V-gene family, and excluded reads lacking a unique V-gene family. In a later analysis, 500 to 650 highly shared, low-generation-probability nucleotide sequences were removed to address suspected cross-contamination and a sequencing artifact. In a later analysis, a clonal expansion index for each public chain was calculated from normalized within-repertoire ranks of inferred template counts. A later analysis computed generation probabilities with a VDJ recombination model fitted to out-of-frame rearrangements, and checked the results against IGoR. Hypergeometric tests were used in a later analysis to score TCR-TCR, TCR-HLA and TCR-CMV co-occurrence, with a repertoire-size bias correction applied to the TCR pairs. To estimate false discovery rates, a later analysis permuted the HLA or CMV assignments 20 times. In a later analysis, co-occurring TCRs were grouped with DBSCAN, and TCRdist sequence similarity was added when clustering was performed within HLA-allele-positive subsets. Repertoires with fewer than 30,000 or more than 120,000 public chains were left out of co-occurrence clustering, as were about five repertoires with anomalous nucleotide sharing. TCRdb took over this immuneACCESS table, retaining in-frame rearrangements with V and J assigned. Such tables are incomplete; in checked studies, under half of the missing clones stem from an unresolved V gene, and the remainder is unexplained. V and J calls and clone size follow that table, whereas D and trimming were derived from the DNA. This sample's records show about 72,000 clones. The top ten clones comprise 2.5% to 3% of the sample.

To note about this clone: Its antigen is unknown.

V loses 8 bases at its end and J loses 5 bases; junction bases beyond the gene matches: 8. The CDR3 runs 13 amino acids, cysteine and phenylalanine included. Here the CDR3 DNA is all that survives: 39 bases in frame from base 1. According to the germline V gene, CDR1 reads WSHSY and CDR2 reads SAAADI. The rearranged segments are TRBV10-2 and TRBJ2-5; 7 junctional bases match TRBD2. This TCR was sampled from a middle-aged man in good health and CMV-seronegative. Sequencing was done on a sample of PBMCs. CDR3 protein: CASCPSGRETQYF. The DNA sequence is as follows: TGCGCCAGCTGCCCTAGCGGCCGGGAGACCCAGTACTTC.